Here is one T cell receptor (beta chain) with its context. Its specificity is unknown. This sample is part of a study of blood T cells in healthy people across ages. Points from the study as a whole: Possibly, changes in expanded clonotypes were confounded because donor CMV status was unknown.

Donors ranged from about 6 to 90 years old and were healthy Caucasians in Russia. A J-beta primer mix and a sample-barcoded 5' primer were used in a second PCR of roughly 7 to 12 cycles. Using its own MiXCR run on the 5' RACE reads, TCRdb lists one record per CDR3 protein. Of hundreds of thousands of distinct CDR3 sequences in the sample, roughly 50% are singletons; the top ten hold around 40%. Sequenced input: blood. The receptor was derived from an older man in good health.

The CDR3 region is CASSLWGDRYEQYF. The CDR3 nucleotides read TGTGCCAGCAGTTTATGGGGGGACAGATACGAGCAGTACTTC. The chain combines TRBV28 with TRBJ2-7, with 7 bases lining up with TRBD1. Germline V gene lookup returns CDR1 MDHEN and CDR2 SYDVKM. CDR3 size: 14 residues. V lost 0 bases and J lost 4; bases outside the gene matches: 3.